This T cell receptor beta chain was recorded in a study of metastatic and nonmetastatic thyroid tumors. About the research overall: Repertoires from blood and tumor or nodule tissue of malignant and benign thyroid patients were compared.

MiXCR was used by TCRdb to re-call the PCR reads. The sample consists of roughly 20,000 clones, 22% of them appearing once. CDR1 and CDR2 from the germline V gene are SSHAT and FNYEAQ (reference sequence). The CDR3 runs to 15 residues. Points from the study as a whole: Reportedly, malignant thyroid tumors had significantly higher TCR beta diversity than benign nodules, in blood and tumor.

Points on this clone: Its target is not known. An end of the junction does not agree with germline; a read error may underlie this.

All patients reached thyroid surgery having received no treatment beforehand. The clonotype originates from a female donor with papillary thyroid cancer or a benign thyroid nodule (not recorded which). Some clones in this sample may be carry-over from other donors' samples. Material for sequencing was adjacent normal tissue. This rearrangement joins TRBV7-7 to TRBJ2-1; 9 positions match TRBD1. CDR3 amino acids: CASSLDWTGANEQFF. The CDR3, as DNA: TGTGCTAGCAGCTTGGATTGGACAGGGGCCAATGAGCAGTTCTTC.